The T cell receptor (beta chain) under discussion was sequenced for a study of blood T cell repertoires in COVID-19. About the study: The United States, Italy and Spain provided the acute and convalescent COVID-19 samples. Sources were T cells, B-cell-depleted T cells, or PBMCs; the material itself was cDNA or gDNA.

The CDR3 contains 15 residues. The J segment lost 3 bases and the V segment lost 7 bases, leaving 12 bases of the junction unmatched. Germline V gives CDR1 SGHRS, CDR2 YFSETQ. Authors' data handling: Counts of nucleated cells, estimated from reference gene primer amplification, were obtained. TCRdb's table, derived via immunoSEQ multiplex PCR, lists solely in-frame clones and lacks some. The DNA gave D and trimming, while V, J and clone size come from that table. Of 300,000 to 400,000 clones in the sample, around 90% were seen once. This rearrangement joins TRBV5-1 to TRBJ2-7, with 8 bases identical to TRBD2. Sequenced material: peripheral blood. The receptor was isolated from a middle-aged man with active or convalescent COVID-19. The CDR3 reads CASFPGGEESYEQYF. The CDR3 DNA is TGCGCCAGCTTCCCCGGGGGGGAGGAGAGCTACGAGCAGTACTTC.